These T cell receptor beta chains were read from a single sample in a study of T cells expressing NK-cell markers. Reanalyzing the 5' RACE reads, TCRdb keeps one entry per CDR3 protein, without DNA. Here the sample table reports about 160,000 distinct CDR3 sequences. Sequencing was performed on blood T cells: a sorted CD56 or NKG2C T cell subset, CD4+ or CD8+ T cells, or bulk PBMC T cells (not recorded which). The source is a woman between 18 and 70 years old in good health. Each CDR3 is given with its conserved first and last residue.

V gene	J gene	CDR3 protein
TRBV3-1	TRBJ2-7	CASSQGDSGRLYEQYF
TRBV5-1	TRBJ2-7	CASSPMGQNYEQYF
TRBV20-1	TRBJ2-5	CSARVQSLRQETQYF
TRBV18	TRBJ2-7	CASSPPNRDRQEQYF
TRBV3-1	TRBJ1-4	CASSPGNAGELFF
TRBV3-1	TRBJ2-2	CASSPRGAGAGTGELFF
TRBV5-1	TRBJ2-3	CASSLGRGGDTQYF
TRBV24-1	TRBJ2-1	CATSDGGFSGYNEQFF
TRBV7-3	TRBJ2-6	CASSHQTSGLRPGANVLTF
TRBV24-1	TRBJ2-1	CATSERAYSYNEQFF
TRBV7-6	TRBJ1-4	CASSSADRAREKLFF
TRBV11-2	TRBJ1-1	CASSFGRAGRLNTEAFF
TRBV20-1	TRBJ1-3	CSARDPGPRSSGNTIYF
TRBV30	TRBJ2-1	CAWSVQAGGHFF
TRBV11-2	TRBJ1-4	CASSSGWSGLSNEKLFF
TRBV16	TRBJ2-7	CASSPYRGRGTYEQYF
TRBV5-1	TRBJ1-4	CASSLDAGTTNEKLFF
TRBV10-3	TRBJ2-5	CAISRGPETQYF
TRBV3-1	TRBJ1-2	CASSQDSATGAYGYTF
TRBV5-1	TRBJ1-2	CASSLGGSGYTF
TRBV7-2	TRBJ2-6	CASSLMYSGANVLTF
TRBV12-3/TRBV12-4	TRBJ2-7	CASSSAAPYEQYF
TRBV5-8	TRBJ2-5	CASSSDRKETQYF
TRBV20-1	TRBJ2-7	CSARAYPGLAAYEQYF
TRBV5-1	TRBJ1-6	CASSLGVLNSPLHF
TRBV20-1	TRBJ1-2	CSARDFHDWSYGYTF
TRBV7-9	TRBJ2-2	CASSWAGTVSGELFF
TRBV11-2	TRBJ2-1	CASSLITSRYNEQFF
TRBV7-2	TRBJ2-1	CASNLAGISYNEQFF
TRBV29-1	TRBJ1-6	CSVSMGLDSPLHF
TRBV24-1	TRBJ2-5	CATSDAGQGAGETQYF
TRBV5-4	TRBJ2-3	CASSFTDPAWPSSTDMQYF
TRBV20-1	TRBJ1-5	CSARPPLGQGASSNQPQHF
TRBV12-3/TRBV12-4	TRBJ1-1	CASSIHTGGVAEAFF
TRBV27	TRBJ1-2	CASSSIGDGARSYTF
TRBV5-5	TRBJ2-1	CASTGQDPGLANEQFF
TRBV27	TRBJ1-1	CASSHYRGGANTEAFF
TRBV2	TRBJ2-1	CASSVGQGARKQFF
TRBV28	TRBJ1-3	CASSFSGGSGNTIYF
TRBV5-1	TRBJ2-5	CASSPGLAGGPKTQYF
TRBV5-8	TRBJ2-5	CASSGNRGPGVWETQYF
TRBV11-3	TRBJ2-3	CASSFGQGNTDTQYF
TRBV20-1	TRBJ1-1	CSARGGTGGTEAFF
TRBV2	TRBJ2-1	CASSGGLAGVSIFYNEQFF
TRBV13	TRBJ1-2	CASSLLGRNYGYTF
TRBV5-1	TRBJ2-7	CASSATKSTASAYEQYF
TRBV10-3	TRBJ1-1	CAISVGQQNTEAFF
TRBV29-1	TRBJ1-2	CSVDVNNGYGYTF
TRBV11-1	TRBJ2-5	CASSLARSSGRAPTQTQYF
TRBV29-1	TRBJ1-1	CSVQDRPNTEAFF